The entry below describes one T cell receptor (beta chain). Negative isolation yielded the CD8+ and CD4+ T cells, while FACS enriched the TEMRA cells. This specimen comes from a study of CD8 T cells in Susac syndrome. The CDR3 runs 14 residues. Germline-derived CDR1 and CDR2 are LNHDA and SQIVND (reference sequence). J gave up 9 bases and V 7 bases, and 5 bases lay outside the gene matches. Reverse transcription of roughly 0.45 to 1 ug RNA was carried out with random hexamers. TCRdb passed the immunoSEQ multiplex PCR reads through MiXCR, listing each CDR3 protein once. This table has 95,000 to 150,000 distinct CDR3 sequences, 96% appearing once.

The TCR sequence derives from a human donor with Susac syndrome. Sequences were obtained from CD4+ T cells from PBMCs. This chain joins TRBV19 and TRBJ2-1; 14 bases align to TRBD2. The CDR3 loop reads CASKETSGRGEQFF. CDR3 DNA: TGTGCCAGTAAGGAGACTAGCGGGAGGGGTGAGCAGTTCTTC. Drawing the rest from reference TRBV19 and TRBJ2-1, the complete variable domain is DGGITQSPKYLFRKEGQNVTLSCEQNLNHDAMYWYRQDPGQGLRLIYYSQIVNDFQKGDIAEGYSVSREKKESFPLTVTSAQKNPTAFYLCASKETSGRGEQFFGPGTRLTVL.